Following are 7 T cell receptor beta chains from one sample sequenced in a study of graft-versus-host responses after intestinal transplantation. Sequencing used immunoSEQ multiplex PCR; TCRdb keeps in-frame clones, though not all of them. The data contain about 43,000 clones, approximately 95% of them singletons. The source material was PBMCs, sampled approximately 340 days after intestinal transplant. The receptors derive from a human patient who received an intestinal transplant, so some T cells may come from the graft donor.

The table lists this clone with a few counts. This chain uses TRBV19 with TRBJ2-1; 8 nucleotides agree with TRBD1. After removal of 6 bases from V and 7 bases from J, the junction contained 11 bases not matched to a gene. The CDR3 has 15 residues. Germline V CDR1 and CDR2: LNHDA, SQIVND (reference sequence). DNA of the CDR3: TGTGCCAGTAGGGGGACCGAAACAGGGGGGAATGAGCAGTTCTTC. Translated: CASRGTETGGNEQFF. Drawing the rest from reference TRBV19 and TRBJ2-1, the complete variable domain is DGGITQSPKYLFRKEGQNVTLSCEQNLNHDAMYWYRQDPGQGLRLIYYSQIVNDFQKGDIAEGYSVSREKKESFPLTVTSAQKNPTAFYLCASRGTETGGNEQFFGPGTRLTVL.

Concerning this clone itself: An end of the junction does not agree with germline; a read error may underlie this. The chain links TRBV2 to TRBJ2-5, with no clear D. CDR3 size: 11 residues. The germline CDR1 and CDR2 sequences are SNHLY and FYNNEI. CDR3 sequence reads: CASSDQETQYF. The CDR3 DNA sequence: TGTGCCAGCAGTGACCAGGAGACCCAGTACTTC.

The chain has TRBV5-1 and TRBJ2-2; 7 nucleotides line up with TRBD1. The J segment lost 3 bases and the V segment lost 4 bases, leaving 6 bases of the junction unmatched. The CDR3 has 15 amino acids. Germline assignment: CDR1 SGHRS and CDR2 YFSETQ. The CDR3 reads CASSRSTGHTGELFF. CDR3 DNA sequence: TGCGCCAGCAGCCGCTCGACAGGGCACACCGGGGAGCTGTTTTTT.

V is TRBV4-1 and J is TRBJ2-1; TRBD2 matches 11 bases. The V segment lost 2 bases and the J segment 5 bases; nucleotides outside the gene matches: 5. The CDR3 sequence is 16 residues long. CDR1 is MGHRA, CDR2 YSYEKL, per germline. The CDR3 DNA reads as TGCGCCAGCAGCCAAATAGCGGGAGGGCGTAACAATGAGCAGTTCTTC. It specifies CASSQIAGGRNNEQFF.

Worth noting for this clone: This sample also contains other DNA sequences that code for the same CDR3. The rearrangement joins TRBV6-6 to TRBJ1-5; unclear D gene. The CDR3 consists of 14 residues. V was pared by 0 bases and J by 1 base, with 4 bases between. Germline CDR1 MNHNY, CDR2 SVGAGI (reference sequence). CDR3 in amino acids: CASSYSGSNQPQHF. Here the CDR3 DNA reads TGTGCCAGCAGTTACTCGGGCAGCAATCAGCCCCAGCATTTT.

The chain carries TRBV4-1 and TRBJ2-1; 7 bases map to TRBD2. The CDR3 has 17 residues. CDR1 is MGHRA and CDR2 is YSYEKL in the germline V gene. Unmatched junction bases numbered 12, after V lost 1 base and J lost 6 bases. CDR3 DNA sequence: TGCGCCAGCAGCCAAGCGTTAACGGGAGGTGGCTTCAATGAGCAGTTCTTC. Translating it yields CASSQALTGGGFNEQFF.

The J gene is TRBJ1-1, the V gene TRBV10-3; 7 bases align to TRBD1. The CDR3 length is 13 residues. V was clipped by 6 bases and J by 1 base; unmatched bases: 2. The germline V gene has CDR1 ENHRY and CDR2 SYGVKD. CDR3 nucleotide sequence: TGTGCCATCAGGTCAGGGGGGAACACTGAAGCTTTCTTT. It specifies CAIRSGGNTEAFF.